These 29 T cell receptor beta chains were sequenced from one sample in a study of T cells in Graves' hyperthyroidism and ophthalmopathy. RNA transcripts provided the source from which TCR beta CDR3 regions were amplified. In the first-round RT-PCR of the TCR CDR3, the HTBI primer set was used. TCRdb reprocessed the multiplex PCR reads with MiXCR, giving one entry per CDR3 protein. Of fewer than 450,000 distinct CDR3 sequences listed, roughly a sixth are singletons. The sample consisted of blood. The receptors were sampled from a woman aged 25 to 39 with Graves' hyperthyroidism that later progressed to Graves' ophthalmopathy.

This chain uses TRBV9 with TRBJ2-7; the D is unclear. Germline lookup yields CDR1 SGDLS and CDR2 YYNGEE. The CDR3 extends over 14 amino acids. Deletions cut 4 bases from V and 2 bases from J, with 13 bases between. The DNA of the CDR3 is TGTGCCAGCAGCCCGTCATCGTCCCCCTACGAGCAGTACTTC. Protein sequence: CASSPSSSPYEQYF.

This clonotype has just a few counts. This chain links TRBV19 with TRBJ1-6, with TRBD1 as a possible D gene (5 bases). The V gene lost 10 bases and the J gene lost 6 bases, with 16 bases spanning the gap. Per the germline V gene, CDR1 is LNHDA and CDR2 is SQIVND (reference sequence). CDR3 length: 14 residues. The CDR3 loop is CATSQGGRNSPLHF. CDR3 DNA sequence: TGTGCCACCTCCCAGGGAGGGCGTAATTCACCCCTCCACTTT.

This clonotype was detected only a few times. J is TRBJ1-2 and V is TRBV12-3 or TRBV12-4; 7 nucleotides agree with TRBD1. J lost 4 bases, V lost 5 bases, and 4 bases had no gene match. The CDR3 is made up of 13 amino acids. CDR3: CASSPGGTYGYTF. The CDR3 DNA is TGTGCCAGCAGTCCAGGGGGTACCTATGGCTACACCTTC.

This clonotype turned up a few times. This chain uses TRBV6-5 with TRBJ2-7; D gene unclear. CDR3 length: 14 residues. Germline CDR1 MNHEY, CDR2 SVGAGI. Trimming took off 4 bases at V and 1 base at J, with 11 bases between the two ends. In DNA, the CDR3 is TGTGCCAGCAGTTCCAGGCCCTCATCCTACGAGCAGTACTTC. Its translation: CASSSRPSSYEQYF.

This clonotype was detected ten times or more. The chain is built from TRBV10-3 and TRBJ1-2, with a weak D call TRBD1 (5 bases). The germline CDR1 and CDR2 sequences are ENHRY and SYGVKD. The V gene lost 0 bases and the J gene lost 6 bases, with 8 bases spanning the gap. There are 13 residues in the CDR3. The CDR3 spells CAISESAGNGYTF. The CDR3 DNA reads as TGTGCCATCAGTGAGTCGGCAGGGAATGGCTACACCTTC.

This clonotype was counted many times. The chain uses TRBV2 and TRBJ1-6, with 7 positions matching TRBD1. From germline, CDR1 is SNHLY and CDR2 FYNNEI. J gave up 10 bases and V 6 bases, and 12 bases lay outside the gene matches. The CDR3 spans 15 residues. The CDR3 DNA follows: TGTGCCAGCAGGGGGACAGTACTTAGCGGGTCACCCCTCCACTTT. It codes for CASRGTVLSGSPLHF.

The V call is TRBV5-1, the J call TRBJ1-4; D unresolved. The length of the CDR3 is 14 residues. The germline V and J ends were trimmed by 0 bases and 3 bases, with 6 bases remaining between them. Germline CDR1 and CDR2: SGHRS and YFSETQ. The CDR3 spells CASSLESPNEKLFF. In DNA, the CDR3 is TGCGCCAGCAGCTTGGAGTCCCCTAATGAAAAACTGTTTTTT.

This clonotype was observed many times. V and J are TRBV3-1 and TRBJ2-1, with no clear D. CDR3 length: 12 amino acids. V was cut by 0 bases and J by 9 bases, with 6 bases left in between. Germline V gene lookup returns CDR1 LGHDT and CDR2 YNNKEL (reference sequence). This CDR3 reads CASSQDVSEQFF. In nucleotides, the CDR3 is TGTGCCAGCAGCCAAGATGTCAGTGAGCAGTTCTTC.

This clonotype was detected a few times. The chain joins TRBV6-5 to TRBJ2-7; 7 nucleotides match TRBD1. The CDR3 consists of 15 residues. V was clipped by 7 bases and J by 3 bases; unmatched bases: 12. Germline CDR1 is MNHEY and CDR2 is SVGAGI. The CDR3 region is CASIARGQVGYEQYF. CDR3 DNA sequence: TGTGCCAGCATCGCACGCGGACAGGTCGGCTACGAGCAGTACTTC.

CDR3 in amino acids: CASSRAGQQETQYF. DNA for the CDR3: TGTGCCAGCAGCCGAGCGGGGCAACAAGAGACCCAGTACTTC. The rearrangement uses TRBV5-6 and TRBJ2-5; TRBD2 aligns across 7 bases. With 4 bases clipped from V and 2 bases from J, the junction kept 5 bases outside the gene matches. Germline V CDR1 and CDR2: SGHDT, YYEEEE. The CDR3 is made up of 14 amino acids. The variable domain in full, with the rest retrieved from reference TRBV5-6 and TRBJ2-5, is DAGVTQSPTHLIKTRGQQVTLRCSPKSGHDTVSWYQQALGQGPQFIFQYYEEEERQRGNFPDRFSGHQFPNYSSELNVNALLLGDSALYLCASSRAGQQETQYFGPGTRLLVL.

CDR3: CASSSFPGRDTQYF. The CDR3 bases are TGTGCCAGCAGCTCTTTCCCGGGAAGGGATACGCAGTATTTT. This chain links TRBV11-2 with TRBJ2-3; D possibly corresponds to TRBD2 (5 bases). Germline values: CDR1 SGHAT, CDR2 FQNNGV. V was shortened by 4 bases and J by 6 bases, with 14 bases between the two germline ends. This CDR3 has 14 amino acids.

This clonotype was recorded many times. V gene TRBV27 combines with J gene TRBJ2-6, with TRBD1 identical over 9 bases. The germline CDR1 and CDR2 sequences are MNHEY and SMNVEV (reference sequence). The V and J ends lost 4 bases and 0 bases, in that order; junction bases with no gene match: 13. There are 20 residues in the CDR3. For the CDR3, the DNA is TGTGCCAGCAGTTCCGTAACAGGGGGCGAATTCGCCTCTGGGGCCAACGTCCTGACTTTC. Protein sequence: CASSSVTGGEFASGANVLTF.

This clonotype was counted ten times or more. V gene TRBV6-1 combines with J gene TRBJ2-7, with D maybe TRBD1 (5 bases). The ends were cut back, 2 bases at V and 0 bases at J, with 11 bases in the middle. CDR3 size: 15 residues. Germline-derived CDR1 and CDR2 are MNHNS and SASEGT. For the CDR3, the DNA is TGTGCCAGCAGTGAATGGGGCACCTCCTCCTACGAGCAGTACTTC. This codes for CASSEWGTSSYEQYF.

This clonotype was seen at least ten times. The chain uses TRBV10-3 and TRBJ2-7; no firm D call. Germline lookup yields CDR1 ENHRY and CDR2 SYGVKD. The CDR3 runs 12 residues. Trimming removed 3 bases at V and 0 bases at J, with 3 bases between. Written as DNA, the CDR3 is TGTGCCATCAGTGATCCCTCCTACGAGCAGTACTTC. It specifies CAISDPSYEQYF.

J is TRBJ1-5 and V is TRBV29-1; D remains unclear. Trimming took 7 bases from V and 1 from J, leaving 17 bases between them. This CDR3 has 15 amino acids. Germline V lookup: CDR1 SQVTM, CDR2 ANQGSEA. CDR3 in amino acids: CSGLIQNSSNQPQHF. The DNA for the CDR3 is TGCAGCGGTCTCATCCAAAATTCCAGCAATCAGCCCCAGCATTTT.

This clonotype was recorded many times. The chain is built from TRBV12-3 or TRBV12-4 and TRBJ2-7; 7 bases are a match to TRBD2. V was clipped by 6 bases and J by 0 bases; unmatched bases: 8. This CDR3 is 15 amino acids long. The DNA for the CDR3 is TGTGCCAGCAGCCGGACTAGTTCCCTCTCCTACGAGCAGTACTTC. Protein product: CASSRTSSLSYEQYF.

At least ten counts were recorded for this clonotype. The chain uses TRBV9 and TRBJ1-3; D unclear. Trimming cost V 3 bases and J 0 bases, with 13 bases left between them. The germline V gene has CDR1 SGDLS and CDR2 YYNGEE. The CDR3 spans 16 residues. The CDR3 reads CASSGTLLPSGNTIYF. The CDR3 DNA is TGTGCCAGCAGCGGAACACTCTTGCCCTCTGGAAACACCATATATTTT.

In this sample, this clonotype turned up many times. The chain employs TRBV11-2 and TRBJ2-1; 8 bases match TRBD2. The CDR3 extends over 16 amino acids. Per the germline V gene, CDR1 is SGHAT and CDR2 is FQNNGV. V shed 4 bases and J 6 bases; nucleotides not matched to a gene: 11. CDR3 bases: TGTGCCAGCAGCTCAATTTACGGGGGGGACGGCAATGAGCAGTTCTTC. Its translation: CASSSIYGGDGNEQFF.

This clonotype was recorded many times. V is TRBV19 and J is TRBJ2-2, with D possibly TRBD1 on 5 matching bases. The germline CDR1 and CDR2 sequences are LNHDA and SQIVND (reference sequence). CDR3 length equals 16 residues. V was clipped by 3 bases and J by 3 bases, with 14 bases between them. The CDR3 reads CASSMDDRAYTGELFF. The CDR3, as DNA: TGTGCCAGTAGTATGGATGACAGAGCGTACACCGGGGAGCTGTTTTTT.

The table lists this clonotype with a few counts. V is TRBV30 and J is TRBJ2-2; possibly TRBD2 for D (5 bases). Per germline, CDR1 GTSNPN and CDR2 SVGIG (reference sequence). The V and J ends lost 8 bases and 1 base respectively, with 17 bases between them. There are 15 residues in the CDR3. The CDR3 sequence is CARKYRTLNTGELFF. The CDR3 DNA sequence: TGTGCCCGGAAGTATCGGACTTTGAACACCGGGGAGCTGTTTTTT.

The gene calls are TRBV9 and TRBJ1-1; 11 positions agree with TRBD1. This CDR3 contains 15 residues. CDR1 is SGDLS and CDR2 is YYNGEE in the germline V gene. V shed 8 bases, J shed 0 bases, and the junction held 6 bases outside the gene matches. CDR3 loop: CARGRDRGLNTEAFF. CDR3 nucleotides: TGTGCCAGAGGGCGGGACAGGGGGTTGAACACTGAAGCTTTCTTT.

The chain carries TRBV2 and TRBJ2-5; TRBD1 or TRBD2 may be the D gene (5 bases each). Germline V gene data show CDR1 as SNHLY and CDR2 as FYNNEI. Between the trimmed V and J ends, which lost 10 bases and 2 bases, there was a span of 11 bases. This CDR3 is 12 amino acids long. The CDR3 here is CAKGTEQETQYF. The CDR3 DNA reads TGTGCCAAAGGGACGGAACAAGAGACCCAGTACTTC. Full variable domain (missing parts from reference TRBV2 and TRBJ2-5): EPEVTQTPSHQVTQMGQEVILRCVPISNHLYFYWYRQILGQKVEFLVSFYNNEISEKSEIFDDQFSVERPDGSNFTLKIRSTKLEDSAMYFCAKGTEQETQYFGPGTRLLVL.

J is TRBJ2-1 and V is TRBV5-1, with D possibly matching TRBD1 (5 bases). This CDR3 comprises 15 residues. In germline, CDR1 is SGHRS, CDR2 YFSETQ. Trimming left V 0 bases short and J 4 bases short, with 11 bases between. In DNA, the CDR3 is TGCGCCAGCAGCTTGGTCTGGGGCCGATACAATGAGCAGTTCTTC. It codes for CASSLVWGRYNEQFF.

This clonotype has at least ten counts. This chain uses TRBV2 with TRBJ1-2; D perhaps matches TRBD1 (5 bases). CDR1 and CDR2 (germline): SNHLY, FYNNEI. The CDR3 runs 12 residues. Trimming shortened V by 3 bases and J by 4 bases, and 6 bases separated the two germline ends. As DNA, the CDR3 is TGTGCCAGCAGTGACGACAGCTATGGCTACACCTTC. It translates to CASSDDSYGYTF.

V usage is TRBV27 and J usage is TRBJ2-1; 10 nucleotides match TRBD1. The germline V gene encodes CDR1 MNHEY and CDR2 SMNVEV (reference sequence). This CDR3 region has 15 residues. With V trimmed by 6 bases and J by 12 bases, 14 bases remained unmatched. DNA of the CDR3: TGTGCCAGCAGGAGACAGGGGGCCGCGTCGCTCGGGCAGTTCTTC. It yields the protein CASRRQGAASLGQFF.

The chain uses TRBV19 and TRBJ2-2, with D perhaps given as TRBD1 or TRBD2 (6 bases each). The CDR3 totals 19 residues. Trimming left V 7 bases short and J 0 bases short, with 24 bases between. Per germline, CDR1 LNHDA and CDR2 SQIVND (reference sequence). The CDR3 region is CASTTLPRGATSNTGELFF. DNA of the CDR3: TGTGCCAGTACCACTCTCCCGAGGGGGGCCACTTCGAACACCGGGGAGCTGTTTTTT.

This clonotype showed up many times. The rearrangement links TRBV6-6 to TRBJ2-1; D uncertain. The CDR3 sequence is 15 residues long. Looked up from germline, CDR1 is MNHNY and CDR2 is SVGAGI (reference sequence). Trimming left V 0 bases short and J 6 bases short, with 12 bases between. This CDR3 is CASSYSLNQPNEQFF. The CDR3 DNA reads as TGTGCCAGCAGTTACTCTCTGAATCAACCCAATGAGCAGTTCTTC.

This clonotype was recorded at least ten times. The rearrangement joins TRBV18 to TRBJ2-2; tentatively, D is TRBD2 (5 bases). Germline CDR1 is KGHSH and CDR2 is LQKENI. CDR3 size: 14 residues. Trimming left V 4 bases short and J 6 bases short, with 12 bases between. CDR3 sequence: CASSLQLESGELFF. CDR3 DNA: TGTGCCAGCTCACTGCAACTAGAATCCGGGGAGCTGTTTTTT.

In its sample, this clonotype was seen a few times. V usage is TRBV30 and J usage is TRBJ1-2; 7 bases are a match to TRBD1. This CDR3 has 15 amino acids. Per germline, CDR1 GTSNPN and CDR2 SVGIG (reference sequence). V trimming: 2 bases; J trimming: 4 bases; junction bases outside the gene matches: 10. This chain's CDR3 is CAWSPPQGGGYGYTF. CDR3 coding DNA: TGTGCCTGGAGTCCTCCGCAGGGGGGTGGCTATGGCTACACCTTC.